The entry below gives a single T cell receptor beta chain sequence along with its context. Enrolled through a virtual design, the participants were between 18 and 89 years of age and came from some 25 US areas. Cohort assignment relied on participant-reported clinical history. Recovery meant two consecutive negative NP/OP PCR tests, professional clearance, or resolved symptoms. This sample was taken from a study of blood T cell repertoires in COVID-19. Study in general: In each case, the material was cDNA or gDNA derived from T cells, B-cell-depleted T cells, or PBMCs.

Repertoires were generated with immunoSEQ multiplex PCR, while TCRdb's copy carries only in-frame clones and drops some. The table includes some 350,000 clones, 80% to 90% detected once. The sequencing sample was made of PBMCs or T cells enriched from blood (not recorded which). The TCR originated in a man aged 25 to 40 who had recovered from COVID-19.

Here the CDR3 DNA reads TGTGCCAGCAGCTTATCCCCTGGCCAGCGGGGCAAGGCGGAGACCCAGTACTTC. It specifies CASSLSPGQRGKAETQYF. The chain carries TRBV11-3 and TRBJ2-5, with 7 bases aligning to TRBD2. Trimming removed 2 bases from V and 5 bases from J; junction bases left unmatched: 17. This CDR3 spans 18 amino acids. Germline V gene lookup returns CDR1 SGHNT and CDR2 YENEEA.